The 27 T cell receptor beta chains reported below all come from one sample, sequenced in a study of T cells in Graves' hyperthyroidism and ophthalmopathy. There were TCR beta CDR3 regions amplified from RNA transcripts. The primer set for the first-round RT-PCR of the TCR CDR3 was HTBI. TCRdb reprocessed the multiplex PCR reads with MiXCR, giving one entry per CDR3 protein. The table includes approximately 590,000 distinct CDR3 sequences, 15% to 17% detected once. The sequencing input was blood. The receptor source for this set is a woman under 40 with Graves' hyperthyroidism.

V and J are TRBV20-1 and TRBJ2-3, with 10 positions matching TRBD1. The CDR3 is made up of 15 amino acids. Germline-derived CDR1 and CDR2 are DFQATT and SNEGSKA (reference sequence). V lost 6 bases, J lost 4 bases, and 10 bases stayed unmatched. CDR3 sequence (DNA): TGCAGTGCGCGCCGTTCTGGACAGGGGGCAGATACGCAGTATTTT. Amino acid sequence: CSARRSGQGADTQYF.

This clonotype was recorded many times. The chain combines TRBV12-3 or TRBV12-4 with TRBJ2-7; tentatively, D is TRBD1 or TRBD2 (6 bases each). V was cut by 3 bases and J by 6 bases, with 12 bases left in between. The CDR3 contains 13 residues. The CDR3 sequence: CASSFKGGGEQYF. CDR3 sequence (DNA): TGTGCCAGCAGTTTCAAAGGAGGGGGCGAGCAGTACTTC.

V is TRBV28 and J is TRBJ2-2; 7 nucleotides line up with TRBD1. V shed 6 bases and J 5 bases; nucleotides not matched to a gene: 6. Germline V CDR1 and CDR2: MDHEN, SYDVKM. The CDR3 spans 14 residues. The DNA for the CDR3 is TGTGCCAGCAGCTCCGGACAGGAGACCGGGGAGCTGTTTTTT. It translates to CASSSGQETGELFF.

This clonotype was recorded many times. The rearrangement uses TRBV15 and TRBJ1-2; a weak D match, TRBD1 (6 bases). V lost 0 bases to trimming and J lost 8 bases, with 16 bases between them. This CDR3 comprises 15 residues. Germline CDR1 reads LNHNV; CDR2 reads YYDKDF (reference sequence). The CDR3 nucleotides read TGTGCCACCAGCAGAGAGGGCGACAGGCTTCTCGGCTACACCTTC. Translating it yields CATSREGDRLLGYTF.

The chain joins TRBV10-3 to TRBJ2-7; D not certain. Trimming removed 3 bases at V and 1 base at J, with 7 bases between. Per the germline V gene, CDR1 is ENHRY and CDR2 is SYGVKD. This CDR3 contains 13 residues. The CDR3 bases are TGTGCCATCAGTGATTTTGGGTCCTACGAGCAGTACTTC. This gives the protein CAISDFGSYEQYF.

The sample holds many counts of this clonotype. J is TRBJ1-1 and V is TRBV2; D unresolved. The CDR3 covers 15 residues. V was clipped by 2 bases and J by 0 bases, with 10 bases between them. Germline values: CDR1 SNHLY, CDR2 FYNNEI. CDR3: CASSERFGLNTEAFF. In DNA, the CDR3 is TGTGCCAGCAGTGAACGTTTCGGTCTGAACACTGAAGCTTTCTTT.

This clonotype was counted a few times. The V call is TRBV7-8, the J call TRBJ1-5, with a possible D match to TRBD1 (5 bases). Germline V gives CDR1 SGHVS, CDR2 FQNEAQ. The V gene lost 1 base and the J gene lost 4 bases, with 11 bases spanning the gap. The CDR3 covers 15 residues. The CDR3 here is CASSLGGLLNQPQHF. In nucleotides, the CDR3 is TGTGCCAGCAGCTTAGGGGGACTTCTAAATCAGCCCCAGCATTTT. The full variable domain, with the rest looked up from reference TRBV7-8 and TRBJ1-5, is GAGVSQSPRYKVAKRGQDVALRCDPISGHVSLFWYQQALGQGPEFLTYFQNEAQLDKSGLPSDRFFAERPEGSVSTLKIQRTQQEDSAVYLCASSLGGLLNQPQHFGDGTRLSIL.

J is TRBJ1-5 and V is TRBV6-2 or TRBV6-3; D might be TRBD1 (5 bases). The V end was cut by 6 bases, the J end by 3 bases, with 9 bases between. Germline lookup yields CDR1 MNHEY and CDR2 SVGEGT. This CDR3 has 13 amino acids. The CDR3: CASRTTDNQPQHF. Written as DNA, the CDR3 is TGTGCCAGCAGAACGACAGACAATCAGCCCCAGCATTTT.

A word on this clonotype: A single base separates this from a much larger clone, so it may be a read error. The chain links TRBV7-9 to TRBJ2-7, with TRBD1 as a possible D gene (5 bases). The V gene's germline CDR1 is SEHNR and CDR2 FQNEAQ (reference sequence). The CDR3 loop spans 12 amino acids. Trimming took off 8 bases at V and 2 bases at J, with 10 bases between the two ends. The CDR3 is CASHDRAYEQYF. CDR3 DNA sequence: TGTGCCAGCCATGACAGAGCCTACGAGCAGTACTTC.

In its sample, this clonotype was seen many times. This chain links TRBV18 with TRBJ1-1; D is unclear. Trimming removed 3 bases at V and 11 bases at J, with 13 bases between. The CDR3 is 12 amino acids. The germline V gene encodes CDR1 KGHSH and CDR2 LQKENI. In nucleotides, the CDR3 is TGTGCCAGCTCACCCGATGAGGTGCCGGCTTTCTTT. This encodes CASSPDEVPAFF.

This clonotype was detected a few times. This chain links TRBV14 with TRBJ2-1; D unclear. V shed 0 bases and J shed 2 bases, with 8 bases lying between them. Germline V gives CDR1 SGHDN, CDR2 FVKESK. The CDR3 covers 15 residues. CDR3 amino acids: CASSQERQPYNEQFF. For the CDR3, the DNA is TGTGCCAGCAGCCAAGAACGGCAGCCCTACAATGAGCAGTTCTTC.

This clonotype was recorded a few times. The CDR3 sequence: CASSSASDRVETQYF. The DNA for the CDR3 is TGTGCCAGCAGCTCGGCCTCAGACAGGGTGGAGACCCAGTACTTC. This chain joins TRBV5-5 and TRBJ2-5; the match to TRBD1 covers 7 bases. The length of the CDR3 is 15 residues. V dropped 3 bases and J dropped 5; count of bases not matched to a gene: 10. Germline CDR1 and CDR2: SGHKS and YYEKEE (reference sequence).

This clonotype was seen many times. The CDR3 coding sequence is TGTGCCTGGGGGACAGGGGGCGGGGGCTACACCTTC. This translates into CAWGTGGGGYTF. This chain connects TRBV30 to TRBJ1-2; 12 nucleotides match TRBD1. Per the germline V gene, CDR1 is GTSNPN and CDR2 is SVGIG (reference sequence). The J segment lost 8 bases and the V segment lost 5 bases, leaving 3 bases of the junction unmatched. This CDR3 contains 12 residues.

J is TRBJ2-1 and V is TRBV3-1, with a possible D match to TRBD1 (6 bases). The CDR3 has 15 amino acids. V dropped 5 bases and J dropped 3 bases, with 14 bases sitting between them. Germline V gene data show CDR1 as LGHDT and CDR2 as YNNKEL (reference sequence). The CDR3 sequence: CASSIRDMDYNEQFF. DNA for the CDR3: TGTGCCAGCAGCATCCGGGACATGGACTACAATGAGCAGTTCTTC.

This clonotype was seen many times. This sequence joins TRBV11-2 and TRBJ1-1; no clear D gene. The CDR3 contains 14 residues. CDR1 and CDR2 from the germline V gene are SGHAT and FQNNGV. Between the trimmed V and J ends, which lost 5 bases and 1 base, there was a span of 11 bases. DNA for the CDR3: TGTGCCAGCAGCCGGGTTGCGGGGAACACTGAAGCTTTCTTT. This codes for CASSRVAGNTEAFF. Supplemented by reference TRBV11-2 and TRBJ1-1, the full variable domain reads EAGVAQSPRYKIIEKRQSVAFWCNPISGHATLYWYQQILGQGPKLLIQFQNNGVVDDSQLPKDRFSAERLKGVDSTLKIQPAKLEDSAVYLCASSRVAGNTEAFFGQGTRLTVV.

This clonotype was detected ten times or more. This chain links TRBV5-1 with TRBJ1-5; 7 nucleotides agree with TRBD1. The germline gives CDR1 SGHRS, CDR2 YFSETQ. The CDR3 loop spans 17 amino acids. V was clipped by 0 bases and J by 2 bases; unmatched bases: 8. For the CDR3, the DNA is TGCGCCAGCAGCTTGGCCCCGCAGGGGGGCGGCAATCAGCCCCAGCATTTT. Translating it yields CASSLAPQGGGNQPQHF. Supplemented by reference TRBV5-1 and TRBJ1-5, the full variable domain reads KAGVTQTPRYLIKTRGQQVTLSCSPISGHRSVSWYQQTPGQGLQFLFEYFSETQRNKGNFPGRFSGRQFSNSRSEMNVSTLELGDSALYLCASSLAPQGGGNQPQHFGDGTRLSIL.

This clonotype has ten or more counts. The genes are TRBV5-5 and TRBJ2-7; D assignment may be TRBD1 or TRBD2 (5 bases each). CDR1 is SGHKS and CDR2 is YYEKEE in the germline V gene (reference sequence). V was shortened by 0 bases and J by 6 bases, with 13 bases between the two germline ends. This CDR3 contains 14 residues. Here the CDR3 reads CASSLVTLGGEQYF. The DNA for the CDR3 is TGTGCCAGCAGCTTGGTTACCCTTGGGGGCGAGCAGTACTTC.

This clonotype has just a few counts. This sequence joins TRBV6-4 and TRBJ2-3, with 7 nucleotides matching TRBD1. V shed 4 bases, J shed 4 bases, and the junction held 17 bases outside the gene matches. The CDR3 is made up of 18 amino acids. CDR1 and CDR2 (germline): MRHNA, SNTAGT. CDR3 nucleotides: TGTGCCAGCAGTGCGGTGGCCGCAGGGGGTTTGGCGGCAGATACGCAGTATTTT. It encodes CASSAVAAGGLAADTQYF.

This clonotype was detected a few times. The rearrangement uses TRBV13 and TRBJ1-2, with 11 bases that match TRBD1. The CDR3 covers 19 residues. Germline V gene data show CDR1 as PRHDT and CDR2 as FYEKMQ (reference sequence). The V gene end was trimmed by 5 bases and the J gene end by 5 bases; junction bases not matched to a gene: 19. The CDR3 protein is CASSRRTGGEGPREYGYTF. In DNA, the CDR3 is TGTGCCAGCAGCAGACGGACAGGGGGCGAAGGGCCGCGGGAGTATGGCTACACCTTC.

The chain recombines TRBV4-2 with TRBJ2-7; perhaps TRBD2 as D (6 bases). V dropped 2 bases and J dropped 0 bases, with 11 bases sitting between them. The CDR3 sequence is 15 residues long. The germline V gene encodes CDR1 LGHNA and CDR2 YNFKEQ. This CDR3 is CASSQTGGLSYEQYF. In nucleotides, the CDR3 is TGTGCCAGCAGCCAAACCGGAGGGCTCTCCTACGAGCAGTACTTC.

This clonotype was counted between two and nine times. The chain links TRBV20-1 to TRBJ2-2; the match to TRBD2 covers 11 bases. CDR1 and CDR2 (germline): DFQATT, SNEGSKA (reference sequence). With V trimmed by 3 bases and J by 4 bases, 7 bases remained unmatched. The CDR3 is made up of 16 amino acids. DNA of the CDR3: TGCAGTGCTAGGGTTAGCGGGAGGGCCTTCACCGGGGAGCTGTTTTTT. It codes for CSARVSGRAFTGELFF.

This clonotype was counted many times. This chain links TRBV20-1 with TRBJ2-5; D not certain. V lost 7 bases to trimming and J lost 5 bases, with 17 bases between them. Germline values: CDR1 DFQATT, CDR2 SNEGSKA (reference sequence). This CDR3 is built from 13 residues. The CDR3 DNA sequence: TGCAGTGGGTCCTTTCGGGTTTGGGAGACCCAGTACTTC. The encoded protein is CSGSFRVWETQYF.

The genes are TRBV7-9 and TRBJ1-3; the match to TRBD1 covers 7 bases. V shed 8 bases and J 2 bases; nucleotides not matched to a gene: 24. The CDR3 is 20 amino acids. The V gene's germline CDR1 is SEHNR and CDR2 FQNEAQ (reference sequence). CDR3: CASGSWGRGQQQPTGNTIYF. As DNA, the CDR3 is TGTGCCAGCGGCTCTTGGGGAAGGGGACAGCAGCAACCGACTGGAAACACCATATATTTT.

The rearrangement joins TRBV6-1 to TRBJ2-7; D might be TRBD1 or TRBD2, each matching 6 bases. CDR3 length: 13 amino acids. V lost 4 bases to trimming and J lost 5 bases, with 12 bases between them. Germline CDR1 MNHNS, CDR2 SASEGT. The CDR3 nucleotides are TGTGCCAGCAGTGGGTTCCGGGGGCACGAGCAGTACTTC. Translating gives CASSGFRGHEQYF.

The rearrangement uses TRBV24-1 and TRBJ2-2, with D perhaps matching TRBD2 (5 bases). Germline V gene data show CDR1 as KGHDR and CDR2 as SFDVKD. With 4 bases removed from V and 6 bases from J, the gap between germline ends came to 11 bases. The CDR3 extends over 14 amino acids. CDR3 loop: CATSEGLAPGELFF. The CDR3 DNA follows: TGTGCCACCAGTGAGGGCCTAGCCCCCGGGGAGCTGTTTTTT.

This clonotype has more than one count but fewer than ten. This chain connects TRBV10-3 to TRBJ2-7; D gene ambiguous. Germline-derived CDR1 and CDR2 are ENHRY and SYGVKD. The V end lost 8 bases, the J end lost 2 bases, and 16 bases lay between the germline ends. The length of the CDR3 is 14 residues. This chain's CDR3 is CAIWGETETYEQYF. For the CDR3, the DNA is TGTGCCATCTGGGGTGAGACGGAGACCTACGAGCAGTACTTC.

The chain carries TRBV27 and TRBJ2-7; 7 bases are a match to TRBD2. Germline-derived CDR1 and CDR2 are MNHEY and SMNVEV (reference sequence). This CDR3 is 15 amino acids long. The V segment lost 9 bases and the J segment 0 bases; nucleotides outside the gene matches: 11. The CDR3, as DNA: TGTGCCAGTAGGGAGCGGGACCTAAGCTCCTACGAGCAGTACTTC. Amino acids: CASRERDLSSYEQYF.